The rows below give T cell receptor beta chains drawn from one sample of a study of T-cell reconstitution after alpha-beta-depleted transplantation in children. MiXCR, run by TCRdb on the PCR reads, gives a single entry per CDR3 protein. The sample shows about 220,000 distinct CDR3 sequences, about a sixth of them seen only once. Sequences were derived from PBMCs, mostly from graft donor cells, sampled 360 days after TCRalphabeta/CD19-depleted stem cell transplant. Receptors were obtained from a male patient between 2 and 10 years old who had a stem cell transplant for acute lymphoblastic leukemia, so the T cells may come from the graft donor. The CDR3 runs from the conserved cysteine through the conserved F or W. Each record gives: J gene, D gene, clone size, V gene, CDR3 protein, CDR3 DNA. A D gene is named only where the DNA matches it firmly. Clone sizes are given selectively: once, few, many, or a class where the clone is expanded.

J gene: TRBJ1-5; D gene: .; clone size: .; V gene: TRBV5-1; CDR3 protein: CASSFGEYSNQPQHF; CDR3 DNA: TGCGCCAGCAGCTTCGGTGAATATAGCAATCAGCCCCAGCATTTT
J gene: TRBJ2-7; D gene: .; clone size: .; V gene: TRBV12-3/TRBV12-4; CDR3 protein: CASSLVGDLRASYEQYF; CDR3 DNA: TGTGCCAGCAGTTTGGTAGGGGACCTTCGGGCGTCCTACGAGCAGTACTTC
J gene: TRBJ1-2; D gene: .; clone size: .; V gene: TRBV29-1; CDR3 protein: CSVPDRSGGYTF; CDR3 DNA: TGCAGCGTCCCCGACAGGTCTGGAGGCTACACCTTC
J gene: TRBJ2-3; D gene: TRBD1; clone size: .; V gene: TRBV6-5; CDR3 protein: CASIKEQGAAWDTQYF; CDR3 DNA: TGTGCCAGCATTAAGGAGCAGGGGGCGGCTTGGGATACGCAGTATTTT
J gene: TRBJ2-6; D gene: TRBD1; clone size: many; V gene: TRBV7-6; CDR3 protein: CASSLDLVAGGATGANVLTF; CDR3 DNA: TGTGCCAGCAGCTTAGACTTGGTGGCAGGGGGAGCCACTGGGGCCAACGTCCTGACTTTC
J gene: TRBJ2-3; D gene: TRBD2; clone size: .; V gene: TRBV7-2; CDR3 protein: CASSHGTSGVKSRGTDTQYF; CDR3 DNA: TGTGCCAGCAGCCACGGGACTAGCGGGGTTAAATCAAGGGGCACAGATACGCAGTATTTT
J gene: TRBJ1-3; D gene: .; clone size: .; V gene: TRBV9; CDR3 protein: CASSGSGGNTIYF; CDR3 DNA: TGTGCCAGCAGCGGTTCTGGAGGAAACACCATATATTTT
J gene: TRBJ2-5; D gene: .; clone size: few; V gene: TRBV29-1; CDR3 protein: CSVRDSEYQETQYF; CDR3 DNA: TGCAGCGTCCGGGACTCGGAGTACCAAGAGACCCAGTACTTC
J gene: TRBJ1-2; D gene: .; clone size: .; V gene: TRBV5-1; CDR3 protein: CASSMSGEPYGYTF; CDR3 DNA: TGCGCCAGCAGCATGTCAGGGGAGCCCTATGGCTACACCTTC
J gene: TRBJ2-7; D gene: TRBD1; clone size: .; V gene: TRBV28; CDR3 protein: CASRGQGFVHEQYF; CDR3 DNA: TGTGCCAGCAGGGGACAGGGTTTTGTCCACGAGCAGTACTTC
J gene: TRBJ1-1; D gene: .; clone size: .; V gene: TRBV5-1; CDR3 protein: CASSLVRGRWGTEAFF; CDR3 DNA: TGCGCCAGCAGCTTGGTGAGGGGACGCTGGGGGACTGAAGCTTTCTTT
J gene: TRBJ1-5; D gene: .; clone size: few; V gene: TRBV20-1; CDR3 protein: CSASPGYSNQPQHF; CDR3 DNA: TGCAGTGCTAGCCCAGGTTATAGCAATCAGCCCCAGCATTTT
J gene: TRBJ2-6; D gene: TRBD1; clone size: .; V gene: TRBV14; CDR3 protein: CASSQTGAGANVLTF; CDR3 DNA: TGTGCCAGCAGCCAGACAGGGGCTGGGGCCAACGTCCTGACTTTC
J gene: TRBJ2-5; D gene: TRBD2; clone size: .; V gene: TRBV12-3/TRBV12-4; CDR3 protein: CASSLKILADHQETQYF; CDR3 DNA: TGTGCCAGCAGTTTAAAGATTCTAGCGGATCACCAAGAGACCCAGTACTTC
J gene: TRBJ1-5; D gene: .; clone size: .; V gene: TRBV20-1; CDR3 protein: CSASGSGHSNQPQHF; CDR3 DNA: TGCAGTGCTAGTGGGTCTGGGCACAGCAATCAGCCCCAGCATTTT
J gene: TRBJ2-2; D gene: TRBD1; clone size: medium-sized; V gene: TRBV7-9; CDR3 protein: CASPSRTGVDTGELFF; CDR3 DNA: TGTGCCAGCCCCTCGAGGACAGGGGTGGACACCGGGGAGCTGTTTTTT
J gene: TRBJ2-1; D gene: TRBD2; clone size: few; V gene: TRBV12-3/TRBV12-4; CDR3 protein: CAIRGARSTSGNEQFF; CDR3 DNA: TGTGCCATCAGGGGGGCACGGTCGACTAGCGGTAATGAGCAGTTCTTC
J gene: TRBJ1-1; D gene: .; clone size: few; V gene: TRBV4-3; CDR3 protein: CASSPHLGTMNTEAFF; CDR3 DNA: TGCGCCAGCAGCCCGCATCTCGGGACCATGAACACTGAAGCTTTCTTT
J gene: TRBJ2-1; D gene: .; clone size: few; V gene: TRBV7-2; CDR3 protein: CASSLVRRQGNEQFF; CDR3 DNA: TGTGCCAGCAGCTTAGTTCGACGGCAGGGCAATGAGCAGTTCTTC
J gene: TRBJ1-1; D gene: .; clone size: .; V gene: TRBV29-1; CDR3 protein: CSVESRGPRAFF; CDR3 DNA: TGCAGCGTTGAATCCCGGGGGCCTCGAGCTTTCTTT
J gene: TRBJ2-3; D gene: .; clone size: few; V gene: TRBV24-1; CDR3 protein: CATGGSGQDTQYF; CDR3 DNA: TGTGCCACCGGGGGCTCCGGGCAAGATACGCAGTATTTT
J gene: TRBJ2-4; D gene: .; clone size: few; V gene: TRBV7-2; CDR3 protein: CASSLAYRGGNIQYF; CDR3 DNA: TGTGCCAGCAGCTTAGCGTACAGGGGAGGGAACATTCAGTACTTC
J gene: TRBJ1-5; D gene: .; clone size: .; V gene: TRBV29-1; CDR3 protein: CSVGEGNNQPQHF; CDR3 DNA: TGCAGCGTGGGGGAGGGAAACAATCAGCCCCAGCATTTT
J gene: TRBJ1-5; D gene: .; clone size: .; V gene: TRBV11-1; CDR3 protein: CASSLAPPGRGSNQPQHF; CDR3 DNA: TGTGCCAGCAGCTTAGCCCCTCCAGGAAGGGGTAGCAATCAGCCCCAGCATTTT
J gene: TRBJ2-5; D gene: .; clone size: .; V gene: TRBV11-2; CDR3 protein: CASSPIQGQETQYF; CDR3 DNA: TGTGCCAGCAGCCCGATACAGGGACAAGAGACCCAGTACTTC
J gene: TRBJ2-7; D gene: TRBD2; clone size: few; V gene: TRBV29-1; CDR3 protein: CSVETSGPYEQYF; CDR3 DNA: TGCAGCGTTGAGACTAGCGGTCCCTACGAGCAGTACTTC
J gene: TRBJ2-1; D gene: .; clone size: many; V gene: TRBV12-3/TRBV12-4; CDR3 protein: CASSLRQGYYNEQFF; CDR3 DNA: TGTGCCAGCAGTTTAAGACAAGGGTACTACAATGAGCAGTTCTTC
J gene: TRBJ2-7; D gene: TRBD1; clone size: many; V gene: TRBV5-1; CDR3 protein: CASSFSGTDYYEQYF; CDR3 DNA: TGCGCCAGCAGCTTTTCCGGGACAGATTACTACGAGCAGTACTTC
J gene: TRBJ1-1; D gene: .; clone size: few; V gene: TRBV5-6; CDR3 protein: CASSSSQQSAFF; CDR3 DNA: TGTGCCAGCAGCTCTTCTCAGCAGTCAGCTTTCTTT
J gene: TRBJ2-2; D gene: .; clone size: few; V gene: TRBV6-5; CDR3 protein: CASSYGPWELFF; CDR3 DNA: TGTGCCAGCAGTTACGGGCCCTGGGAGCTGTTTTTT
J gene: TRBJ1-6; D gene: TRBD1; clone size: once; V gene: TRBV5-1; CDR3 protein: CASTPVTGGYSPLHF; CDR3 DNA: TGCGCCAGCACCCCGGTGACAGGGGGCTATTCACCCCTCCACTTT
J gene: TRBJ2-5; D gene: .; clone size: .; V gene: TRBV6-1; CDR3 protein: CACSMEGEQETQYF; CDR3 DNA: TGTGCCTGCAGCATGGAGGGGGAGCAAGAGACCCAGTACTTC
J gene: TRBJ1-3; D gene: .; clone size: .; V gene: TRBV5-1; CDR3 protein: CASSLSRTGNTIYF; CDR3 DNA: TGCGCCAGCAGCTTATCTAGGACTGGAAACACCATATATTTT
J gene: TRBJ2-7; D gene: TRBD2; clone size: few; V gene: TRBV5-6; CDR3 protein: CASSLRTSGNHEQYF; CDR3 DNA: TGTGCCAGCAGCCTACGGACTAGCGGGAACCACGAGCAGTACTTC
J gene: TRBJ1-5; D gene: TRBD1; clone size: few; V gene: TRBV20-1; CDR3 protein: CSARGTGGQPQHF; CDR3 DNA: TGCAGTGCTAGAGGTACAGGGGGTCAGCCCCAGCATTTT
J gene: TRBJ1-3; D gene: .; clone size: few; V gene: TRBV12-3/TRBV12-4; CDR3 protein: CASSPQGGNTIYF; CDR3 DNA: TGTGCCAGCAGCCCCCAGGGGGGAAACACCATATATTTT
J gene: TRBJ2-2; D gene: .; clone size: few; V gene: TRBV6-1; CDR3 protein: CASSPVPDRPTAGELFF; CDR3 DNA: TGTGCCAGCAGTCCGGTCCCTGACCGACCCACGGCCGGGGAGCTGTTTTTT
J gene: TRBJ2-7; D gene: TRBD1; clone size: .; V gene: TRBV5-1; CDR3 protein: CASSFTPWDRGTYEQYF; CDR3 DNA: TGCGCCAGCAGCTTCACTCCCTGGGACAGGGGAACCTACGAGCAGTACTTC
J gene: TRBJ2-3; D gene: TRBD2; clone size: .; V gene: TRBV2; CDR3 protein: CASSEALGLAGGADTQYF; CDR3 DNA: TGTGCCAGCAGTGAAGCCCTAGGACTAGCGGGAGGTGCAGATACGCAGTATTTT
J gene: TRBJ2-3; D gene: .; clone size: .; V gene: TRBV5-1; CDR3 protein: CASSLEGASLPDTQYF; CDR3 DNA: TGCGCCAGCAGCTTGGAGGGAGCGAGCCTCCCAGATACGCAGTATTTT
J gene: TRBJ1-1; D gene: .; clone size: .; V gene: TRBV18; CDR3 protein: CASSPTGRTEAFF; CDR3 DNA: TGTGCCAGCTCACCCACAGGGCGCACTGAAGCTTTCTTT
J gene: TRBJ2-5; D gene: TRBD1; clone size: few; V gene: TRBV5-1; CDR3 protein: CASSRRTGGRGETQYF; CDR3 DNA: TGCGCCAGCAGCCGTAGGACAGGTGGCCGAGGGGAGACCCAGTACTTC
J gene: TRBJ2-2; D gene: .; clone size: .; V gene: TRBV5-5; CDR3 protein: CASSLPNGGRTGELFF; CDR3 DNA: TGTGCCAGCAGCTTGCCCAACGGGGGGCGAACCGGGGAGCTGTTTTTT
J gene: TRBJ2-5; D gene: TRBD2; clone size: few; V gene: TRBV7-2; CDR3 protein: CASSKGLAGTQYF; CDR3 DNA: TGTGCCAGCAGCAAGGGACTAGCCGGGACCCAGTACTTC
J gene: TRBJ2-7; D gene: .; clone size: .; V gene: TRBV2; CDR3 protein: CASGQRYEQYF; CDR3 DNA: TGTGCCAGCGGACAGCGCTACGAGCAGTACTTC
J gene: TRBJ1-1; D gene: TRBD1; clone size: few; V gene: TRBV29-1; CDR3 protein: CSVQGQGDTEAFF; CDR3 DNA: TGCAGCGTGCAGGGACAGGGCGACACTGAAGCTTTCTTT
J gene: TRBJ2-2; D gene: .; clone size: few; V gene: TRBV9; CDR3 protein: CASSVAPYTGELFF; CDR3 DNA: TGTGCCAGCAGCGTAGCCCCCTACACCGGGGAGCTGTTTTTT
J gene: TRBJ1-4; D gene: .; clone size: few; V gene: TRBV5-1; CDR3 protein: CASREGEKLFF; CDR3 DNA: TGCGCCAGCAGAGAAGGAGAAAAACTGTTTTTT
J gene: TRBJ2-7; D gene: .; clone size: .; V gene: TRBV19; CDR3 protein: CASSIGGVSYEQYF; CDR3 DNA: TGTGCCAGTAGTATTGGAGGGGTCTCCTACGAGCAGTACTTC